The T cell receptor (beta chain) under discussion was sequenced for a study of glioma-infiltrating T cells. Germline CDR1 is MDHEN and CDR2 is SYDVKM. The CDR3 totals 15 residues. Trimming cost V 5 bases and J 6 bases; bases outside gene matches: 10. Amplification of TCR alpha and beta CDR3 regions from RNA used iRepertoire nested multiplex PCR. TCRdb reanalysed the multiplex PCR reads using MiXCR and keeps one entry per CDR3 protein. The sample lists over 130,000 distinct CDR3 sequences; roughly two fifths were seen once. This TCR was sampled from a human donor with low-grade glioma or glioblastoma, undergoing nonglioma brain surgery, or in good health (not recorded which). The gene calls are TRBV28 and TRBJ1-1; 9 nucleotides agree with TRBD1. The sample consisted of glioma tissue, nonneoplastic brain tissue, or PBMCs (not recorded which). CDR3 nucleotides: TGTGCCAGCAGTATATCGGGACAGGGTGAATCTGAAGCTTTCTTT. It codes for CASSISGQGESEAFF.